This TCR beta chain was retrieved from a study of blood T cell repertoires in COVID-19. At the level of the study: Sites across the United States, Italy and Spain contributed samples from acute and convalescent COVID-19. The analysed material was cDNA or gDNA that came from T cells, B-cell-depleted T cells, or PBMCs.

CDR3 size: 13 residues. Germline CDR1 and CDR2: SQVTM and ANQGSEA. V lost 4 bases, J lost 2 bases, and 12 bases lay in between. In the original processing: Amplifying reference gene primers gave estimates of nucleated cell counts. TCRdb keeps only in-frame clones here, not all; method: immunoSEQ multiplex PCR. V and J calls plus clone size are reproduced from that table; the DNA served to infer D and trimming. The sample has fewer than 350,000 clones, 85% seen once. This clone is a singleton in its sample. The clonotype was recovered from a human donor in a cohort sampled during active COVID-19. The source material was peripheral blood. The chain is built from TRBV29-1 and TRBJ2-7; TRBD2 might be the D (7 bases). CDR3 region: CSVGEGGAYEQYF. In DNA, the CDR3 is TGCAGCGTTGGGGAGGGGGGAGCCTACGAGCAGTACTTC.